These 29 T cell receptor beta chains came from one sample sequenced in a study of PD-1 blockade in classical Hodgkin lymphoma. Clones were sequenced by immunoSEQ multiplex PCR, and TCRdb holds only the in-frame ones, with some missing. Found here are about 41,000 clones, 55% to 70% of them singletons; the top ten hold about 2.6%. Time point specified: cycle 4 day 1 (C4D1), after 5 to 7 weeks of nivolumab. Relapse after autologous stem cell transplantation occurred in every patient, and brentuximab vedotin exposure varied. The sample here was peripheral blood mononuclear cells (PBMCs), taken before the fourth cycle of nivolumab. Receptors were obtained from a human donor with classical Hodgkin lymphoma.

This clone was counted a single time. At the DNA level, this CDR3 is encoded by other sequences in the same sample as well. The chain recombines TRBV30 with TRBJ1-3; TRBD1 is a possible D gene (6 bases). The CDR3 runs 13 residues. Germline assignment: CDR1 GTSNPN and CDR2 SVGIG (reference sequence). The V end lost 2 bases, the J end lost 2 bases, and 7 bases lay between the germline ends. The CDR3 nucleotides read TGTGCCTGGAGTTCAGGGGCTGGAAACACCATATATTTT. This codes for CAWSSGAGNTIYF. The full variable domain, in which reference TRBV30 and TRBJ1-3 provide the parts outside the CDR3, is SQTIHQWPATLVQPVGSPLSLECTVEGTSNPNLYWYRQAAGRGLQLLFYSVGIGQISSEVPQNLSASRPQDRQFILSSKKLLLSDSGFYLCAWSSGAGNTIYFGEGSWLTVV.

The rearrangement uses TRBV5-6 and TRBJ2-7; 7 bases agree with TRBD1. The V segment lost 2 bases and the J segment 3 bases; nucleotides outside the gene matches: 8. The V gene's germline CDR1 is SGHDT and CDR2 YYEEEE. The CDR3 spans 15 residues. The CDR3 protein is CASSLPGTAFYEQYF. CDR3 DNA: TGTGCCAGCAGCTTACCCGGGACAGCTTTCTACGAGCAGTACTTC. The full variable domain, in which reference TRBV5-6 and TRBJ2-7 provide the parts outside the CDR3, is DAGVTQSPTHLIKTRGQQVTLRCSPKSGHDTVSWYQQALGQGPQFIFQYYEEEERQRGNFPDRFSGHQFPNYSSELNVNALLLGDSALYLCASSLPGTAFYEQYFGPGTRLTVT.

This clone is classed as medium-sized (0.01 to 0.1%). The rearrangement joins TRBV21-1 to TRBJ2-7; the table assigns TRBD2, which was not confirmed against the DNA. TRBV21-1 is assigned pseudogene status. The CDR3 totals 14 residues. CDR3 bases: TGTGCCAGCGGACGCCCCGGACTACGGTACGAGCAGTACTTC. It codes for CASGRPGLRYEQYF.

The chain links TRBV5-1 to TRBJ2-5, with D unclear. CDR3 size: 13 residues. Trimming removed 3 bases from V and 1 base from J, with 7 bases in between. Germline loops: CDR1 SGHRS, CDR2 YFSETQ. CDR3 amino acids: CASSSVGQETQYF. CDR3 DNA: TGCGCCAGCAGCTCTGTGGGCCAAGAGACCCAGTACTTC.

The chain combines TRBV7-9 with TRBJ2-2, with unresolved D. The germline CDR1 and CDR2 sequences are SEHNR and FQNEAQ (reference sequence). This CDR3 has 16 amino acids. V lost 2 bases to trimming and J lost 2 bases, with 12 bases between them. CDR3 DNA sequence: TGTGCCAGCAGCTTATTTTTGGGCGGAAACACCGGGGAGCTGTTTTTT. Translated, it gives CASSLFLGGNTGELFF.

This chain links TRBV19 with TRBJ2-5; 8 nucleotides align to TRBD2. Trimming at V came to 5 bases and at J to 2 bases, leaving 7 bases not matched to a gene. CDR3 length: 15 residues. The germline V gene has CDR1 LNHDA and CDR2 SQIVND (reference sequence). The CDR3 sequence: CASSGFRGGQETQYF. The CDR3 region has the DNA TGTGCCAGTAGTGGGTTCCGGGGGGGACAAGAGACCCAGTACTTC.

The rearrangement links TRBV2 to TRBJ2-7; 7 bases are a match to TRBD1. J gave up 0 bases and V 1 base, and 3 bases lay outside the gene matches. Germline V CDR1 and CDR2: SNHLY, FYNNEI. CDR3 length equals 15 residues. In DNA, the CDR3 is TGTGCCAGCAGTGAAGTTGGGACAGACTCCTACGAGCAGTACTTC. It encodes CASSEVGTDSYEQYF.

The CDR3 bases are TGCGCCAGCAGCCAAGATGTAGGCACCGGGGAGCTGTTTTTT. Amino acids: CASSQDVGTGELFF. This chain links TRBV4-3 with TRBJ2-2; the D is unclear. Germline V lookup: CDR1 LGHNA, CDR2 YSLEER. V shed 0 bases and J shed 4 bases, with 6 bases lying between them. The CDR3 covers 14 residues.

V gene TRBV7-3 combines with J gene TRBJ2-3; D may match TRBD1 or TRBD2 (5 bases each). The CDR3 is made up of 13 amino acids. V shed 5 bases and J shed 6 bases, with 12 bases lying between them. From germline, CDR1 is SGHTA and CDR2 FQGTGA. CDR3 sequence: CASSGTNGDTQYF. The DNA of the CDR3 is TGTGCCAGCAGCGGGACCAACGGGGATACGCAGTATTTT.

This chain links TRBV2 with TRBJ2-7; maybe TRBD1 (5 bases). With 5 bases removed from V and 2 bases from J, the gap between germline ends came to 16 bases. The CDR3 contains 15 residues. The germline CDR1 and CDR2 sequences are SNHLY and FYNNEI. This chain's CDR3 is CASSPDQGTAYEQYF. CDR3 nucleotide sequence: TGTGCCAGCAGTCCGGACCAGGGAACTGCCTACGAGCAGTACTTC.

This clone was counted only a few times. CDR3 protein: CASTAGPNTEAFF. For the CDR3, the DNA is TGTGCCAGTACCGCAGGGCCCAACACTGAAGCTTTCTTT. This chain joins TRBV19 and TRBJ1-1; D might be TRBD1 (5 bases). The length of the CDR3 is 13 residues. V was cut by 7 bases and J by 2 bases, with 11 bases left in between. Germline assignment: CDR1 LNHDA and CDR2 SQIVND (reference sequence). Full variable domain (outside the CDR3, taken from reference TRBV19 and TRBJ1-1): DGGITQSPKYLFRKEGQNVTLSCEQNLNHDAMYWYRQDPGQGLRLIYYSQIVNDFQKGDIAEGYSVSREKKESFPLTVTSAQKNPTAFYLCASTAGPNTEAFFGQGTRLTVV.

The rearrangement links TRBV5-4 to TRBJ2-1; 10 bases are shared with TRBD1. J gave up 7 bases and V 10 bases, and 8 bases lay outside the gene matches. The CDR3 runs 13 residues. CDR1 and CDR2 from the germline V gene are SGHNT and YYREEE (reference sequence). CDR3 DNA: TGTGCCTGGGGGGACAGGGGTGTGAATGAGCAGTTCTTC. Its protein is CAWGDRGVNEQFF.

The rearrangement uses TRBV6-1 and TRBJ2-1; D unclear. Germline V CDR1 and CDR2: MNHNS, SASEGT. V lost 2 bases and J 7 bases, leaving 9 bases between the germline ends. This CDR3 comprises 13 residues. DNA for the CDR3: TGTGCCAGCAGTGAATTAGGAGTGAATGAGCAGTTCTTC. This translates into CASSELGVNEQFF.

The CDR3 bases are TGTGCCAGCAGCCCGAATTGGGGGGGGGCAGAAGAGACCCAGTACTTC. Encoded protein: CASSPNWGGAEETQYF. The chain couples TRBV11-2 to TRBJ2-5; TRBD2 is a possible D gene (7 bases). This CDR3 region has 16 residues. Germline values: CDR1 SGHAT, CDR2 FQNNGV. V lost 5 bases, J lost 3 bases, and 19 bases lay in between.

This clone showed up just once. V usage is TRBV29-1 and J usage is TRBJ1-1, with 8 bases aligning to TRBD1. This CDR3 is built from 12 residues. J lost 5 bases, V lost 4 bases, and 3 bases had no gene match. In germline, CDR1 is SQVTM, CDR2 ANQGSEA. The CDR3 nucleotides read TGCAGCGTTGCTGGACAGGGTACTGAAGCTTTCTTT. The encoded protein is CSVAGQGTEAFF. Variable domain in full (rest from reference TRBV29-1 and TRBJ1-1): SAVISQKPSRDICQRGTSLTIQCQVDSQVTMMFWYRQQPGQSLTLIATANQGSEATYESGFVIDKFPISRPNLTFSTLTVSNMSPEDSSIYLCSVAGQGTEAFFGQGTRLTVV.

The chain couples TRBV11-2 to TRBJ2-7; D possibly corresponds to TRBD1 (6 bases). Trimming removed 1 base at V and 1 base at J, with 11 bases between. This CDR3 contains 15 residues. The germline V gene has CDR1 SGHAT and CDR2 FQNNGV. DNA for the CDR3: TGTGCCAGCAGCTTAGGAGGGGGTAGTTCCTACGAGCAGTACTTC. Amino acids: CASSLGGGSSYEQYF.

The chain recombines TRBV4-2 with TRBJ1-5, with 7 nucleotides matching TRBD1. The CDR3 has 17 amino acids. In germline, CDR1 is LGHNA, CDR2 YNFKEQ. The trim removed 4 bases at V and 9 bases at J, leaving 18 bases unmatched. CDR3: CASSLHKGGTEGWPQHF. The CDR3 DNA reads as TGTGCCAGCAGCCTACACAAGGGGGGGACAGAAGGTTGGCCCCAGCATTTT.

The CDR3 is CAISEGFGALSTDTQYF. The CDR3 region has the DNA TGTGCCATCAGTGAAGGGTTTGGGGCCTTAAGCACAGATACGCAGTATTTT. The chain combines TRBV10-3 with TRBJ2-3; D is perhaps TRBD1 (5 bases). The germline V and J ends were trimmed by 3 bases and 0 bases, with 16 bases remaining between them. In germline, CDR1 is ENHRY, CDR2 SYGVKD. The CDR3 length is 17 residues.

The CDR3 protein is CASSYSDDSTEQYF. The CDR3 DNA reads TGTGCCAGCAGTTACTCGGACGACAGCACCGAGCAGTACTTC. The rearrangement uses TRBV6-5 and TRBJ2-7; a weak D match, TRBD1 (5 bases). The V and J ends lost 0 bases and 6 bases respectively, with 12 bases between them. The CDR3 runs to 14 residues. The V gene's germline CDR1 is MNHEY and CDR2 SVGAGI.

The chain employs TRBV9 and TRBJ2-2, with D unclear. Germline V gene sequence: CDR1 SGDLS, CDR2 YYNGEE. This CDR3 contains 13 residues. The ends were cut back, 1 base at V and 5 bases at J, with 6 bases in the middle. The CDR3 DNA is TGTGCCAGCAGCGTAATAGGAACCGGGGAGCTGTTTTTT. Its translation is CASSVIGTGELFF.

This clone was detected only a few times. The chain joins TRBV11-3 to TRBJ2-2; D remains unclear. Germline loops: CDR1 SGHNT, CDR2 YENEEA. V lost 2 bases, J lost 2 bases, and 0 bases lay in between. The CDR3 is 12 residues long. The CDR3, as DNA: TGTGCCAGCAGCTTAAACACCGGGGAGCTGTTTTTT. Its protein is CASSLNTGELFF. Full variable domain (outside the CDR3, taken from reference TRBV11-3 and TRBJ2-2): EAGVVQSPRYKIIEKKQPVAFWCNPISGHNTLYWYLQNLGQGPELLIRYENEEAVDDSQLPKDRFSAERLKGVDSTLKIQPAELGDSAVYLCASSLNTGELFFGEGSRLTVL.

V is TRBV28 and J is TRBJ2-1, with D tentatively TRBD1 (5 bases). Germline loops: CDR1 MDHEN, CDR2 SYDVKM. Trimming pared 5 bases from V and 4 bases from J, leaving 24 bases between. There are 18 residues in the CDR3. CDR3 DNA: TGTGCCAGCAGTAAAGAGGACACGGTGTTGTTACCATACAATGAGCAGTTCTTC. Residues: CASSKEDTVLLPYNEQFF.

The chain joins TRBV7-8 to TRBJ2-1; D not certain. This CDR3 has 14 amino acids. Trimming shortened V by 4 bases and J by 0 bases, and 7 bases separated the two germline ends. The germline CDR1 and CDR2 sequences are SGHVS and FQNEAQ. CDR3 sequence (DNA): TGTGCCAGCAGCTCTTTCAGCTCCTACAATGAGCAGTTCTTC. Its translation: CASSSFSSYNEQFF.

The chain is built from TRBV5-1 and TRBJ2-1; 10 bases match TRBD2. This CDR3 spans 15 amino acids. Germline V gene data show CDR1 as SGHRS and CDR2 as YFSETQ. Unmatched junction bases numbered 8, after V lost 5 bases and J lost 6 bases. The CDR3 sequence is CASRFLAGASNEQFF. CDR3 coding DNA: TGCGCCAGCAGATTTCTAGCGGGGGCGTCCAATGAGCAGTTCTTC.

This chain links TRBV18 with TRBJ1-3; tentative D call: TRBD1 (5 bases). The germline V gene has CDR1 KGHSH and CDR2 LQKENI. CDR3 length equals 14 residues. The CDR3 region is CSSLPVAGSGTIYF. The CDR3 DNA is TGTTCATCATTACCCGTGGCAGGGAGTGGAACCATATATTTT.

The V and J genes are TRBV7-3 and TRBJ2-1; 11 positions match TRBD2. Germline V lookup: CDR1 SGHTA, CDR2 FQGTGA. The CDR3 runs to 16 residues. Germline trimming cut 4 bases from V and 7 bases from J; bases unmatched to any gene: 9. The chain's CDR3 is CASSSTRLAGINEQFF. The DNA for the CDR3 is TGTGCCAGCAGCTCCACTAGACTAGCGGGGATTAATGAGCAGTTCTTC.

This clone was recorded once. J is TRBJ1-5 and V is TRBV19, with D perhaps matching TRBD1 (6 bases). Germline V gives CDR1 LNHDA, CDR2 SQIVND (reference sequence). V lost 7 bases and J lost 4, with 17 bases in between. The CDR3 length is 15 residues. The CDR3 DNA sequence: TGTGCCAGTATCCCCCCAGGGGCCGAGAATCAGCCCCAGCATTTT. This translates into CASIPPGAENQPQHF.

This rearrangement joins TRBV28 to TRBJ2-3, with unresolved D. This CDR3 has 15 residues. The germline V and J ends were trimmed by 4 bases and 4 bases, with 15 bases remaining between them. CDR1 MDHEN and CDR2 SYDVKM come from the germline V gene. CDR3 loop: CASSWVLYPPDTQYF. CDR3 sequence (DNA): TGTGCCAGCAGTTGGGTGTTGTACCCCCCAGATACGCAGTATTTT.

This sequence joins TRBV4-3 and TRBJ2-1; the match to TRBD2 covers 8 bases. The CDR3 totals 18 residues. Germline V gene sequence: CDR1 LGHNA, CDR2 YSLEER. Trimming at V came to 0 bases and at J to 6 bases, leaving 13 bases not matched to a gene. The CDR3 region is CASSQDVNRGGYSNEQFF. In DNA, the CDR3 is TGCGCCAGCAGCCAAGATGTAAACCGGGGGGGCTACAGCAATGAGCAGTTCTTC.